The 15 T cell receptor beta chains below come from one sample, sequenced in a study of blood T cell repertoires in COVID-19. The assay was immunoSEQ multiplex PCR, and TCRdb's table has in-frame clones only and misses some. The sample includes around 200,000 clones, about 80% of them seen just once. The sample consisted of peripheral blood. The receptors originated from a human donor with acute or convalescent COVID-19. The donor label of this sample is uncertain.

This clone was counted once. V and J are TRBV7-3 and TRBJ2-2; possibly TRBD2 for D (6 bases). Trimming took 1 base from V and 4 from J, leaving 13 bases between them. The germline gives CDR1 SGHTA, CDR2 FQGTGA. The CDR3 is 16 residues long. CDR3: CASSLMGPGGTGELFF. The CDR3 nucleotides read TGTGCCAGCAGCTTAATGGGCCCCGGGGGCACCGGGGAGCTGTTTTTT.

The chain links TRBV5-1 to TRBJ2-1; TRBD1 might be the D (6 bases). V shed 4 bases and J shed 4 bases, with 15 bases lying between them. The CDR3 loop spans 15 amino acids. Germline loops: CDR1 SGHRS, CDR2 YFSETQ. The CDR3 is CASSTDSNTYNEQFF. The CDR3 coding sequence is TGCGCCAGCAGCACGGACAGTAACACTTACAATGAGCAGTTCTTC.

The chain is built from TRBV7-2 and TRBJ1-2; possibly TRBD1 for D (6 bases). V was pared by 5 bases and J by 6 bases, with 16 bases between. Germline V gives CDR1 SGHTA, CDR2 FQGNSA. The CDR3 totals 14 residues. CDR3: CASSQIQGQDGYTF. For the CDR3, the DNA is TGTGCCAGCAGCCAAATACAGGGCCAAGATGGCTACACCTTC.

The gene calls are TRBV29-1 and TRBJ2-7; no firm D call. From germline, CDR1 is SQVTM and CDR2 ANQGSEA. V was trimmed by 4 bases and J by 6 bases, leaving 10 bases between them. The CDR3 runs to 11 residues. In nucleotides, the CDR3 is TGCAGCGTTGGGCAGAACGTCGAGCAGTACTTC. This codes for CSVGQNVEQYF.

V is TRBV7-9 and J is TRBJ2-1, with D possibly being TRBD2 (6 bases). This CDR3 spans 12 amino acids. The V gene's germline CDR1 is SEHNR and CDR2 FQNEAQ (reference sequence). Trimming pared 1 base from V and 11 bases from J, leaving 9 bases between. CDR3 DNA: TGTGCCAGCAGCTTAGTAGGGACTCAGCAGTTCTTC. Protein sequence: CASSLVGTQQFF.

The chain is built from TRBV29-1 and TRBJ2-1; TRBD2 aligns across 7 bases. The V and J ends lost 3 bases and 7 bases, in that order; junction bases with no gene match: 6. The CDR3 contains 13 residues. The germline V gene encodes CDR1 SQVTM and CDR2 ANQGSEA. CDR3 coding DNA: TGCAGCGTTGAGGGGGAGGGAGGGAATGAGCAGTTCTTC. It yields the protein CSVEGEGGNEQFF.

The V and J genes are TRBV29-1 and TRBJ1-4; maybe TRBD1 (5 bases). Germline CDR1 and CDR2: SQVTM and ANQGSEA. V dropped 4 bases and J dropped 1 base, with 7 bases sitting between them. This CDR3 has 13 residues. CDR3 amino acids: CSVGGRTNEKLFF. DNA of the CDR3: TGCAGCGTTGGGGGCAGAACTAATGAAAAACTGTTTTTT.

In its sample, this clone was seen a few times. The rearrangement links TRBV28 to TRBJ1-1; D unclear. Germline lookup yields CDR1 MDHEN and CDR2 SYDVKM. The length of the CDR3 is 12 residues. The V gene lost 7 bases and the J gene lost 5 bases, with 11 bases spanning the gap. The CDR3 DNA follows: TGTGCCAGCAAAGTCCGAGGGACTGAAGCTTTCTTT. Translated: CASKVRGTEAFF. The full variable domain, its missing parts supplied by reference TRBV28 and TRBJ1-1, is DVKVTQSSRYLVKRTGEKVFLECVQDMDHENMFWYRQDPGLGLRLIYFSYDVKMKEKGDIPEGYSVSREKKERFSLILESASTNQTSMYLCASKVRGTEAFFGQGTRLTVV.

The rearrangement joins TRBV19 to TRBJ2-1; 8 nucleotides line up with TRBD1. This CDR3 has 16 amino acids. Looked up from germline, CDR1 is LNHDA and CDR2 is SQIVND (reference sequence). V was clipped by 3 bases and J by 1 base; unmatched bases: 5. This chain's CDR3 is CASSMVQGASYNEQFF. CDR3 nucleotides: TGTGCCAGTAGTATGGTGCAGGGGGCATCCTACAATGAGCAGTTCTTC.

This rearrangement joins TRBV11-2 to TRBJ2-1, with 7 bases lining up with TRBD2. The germline V gene encodes CDR1 SGHAT and CDR2 FQNNGV. This CDR3 is 14 amino acids long. V dropped 5 bases and J dropped 5; count of bases not matched to a gene: 6. In DNA, the CDR3 is TGTGCCAGCAGCAAGTTTCGGGAGGACAATGAGCAGTTCTTC. As protein: CASSKFREDNEQFF.

The J gene is TRBJ2-5, the V gene TRBV10-1, with D perhaps TRBD2 (5 bases). This CDR3 is 13 amino acids long. Germline CDR1 is WNHNN and CDR2 is SYGVQD (reference sequence). Trimming shortened V by 5 bases and J by 5 bases, and 12 bases separated the two germline ends. The CDR3 sequence is CASSPGFPETQYF. CDR3 in DNA: TGCGCCAGCAGTCCGGGGTTCCCGGAGACCCAGTACTTC.

V usage is TRBV5-6 and J usage is TRBJ2-2, with D perhaps matching TRBD1 (6 bases). In germline, CDR1 is SGHDT, CDR2 YYEEEE. The CDR3 sequence is 16 residues long. The ends were cut back, 1 base at V and 0 bases at J, with 10 bases in the middle. CDR3 protein: CASSLPGQTNTGELFF. The CDR3 DNA reads as TGTGCCAGCAGCTTGCCAGGACAGACGAACACCGGGGAGCTGTTTTTT.

The J gene is TRBJ1-2, the V gene TRBV28; D might be TRBD1 (5 bases). CDR1 is MDHEN, CDR2 SYDVKM, per germline. V dropped 8 bases and J dropped 4 bases, with 17 bases sitting between them. This CDR3 contains 14 residues. The CDR3 region is CASVSGGDLYGYTF. The CDR3 coding sequence is TGTGCCAGCGTCAGCGGGGGGGACCTCTATGGCTACACCTTC.

V is TRBV2 and J is TRBJ2-6; tentative D call: TRBD2 (5 bases). Germline V gene sequence: CDR1 SNHLY, CDR2 FYNNEI. The ends were cut back, 6 bases at V and 2 bases at J, with 11 bases in the middle. The CDR3 is 15 amino acids. CDR3 sequence reads: CASREGLTGANVLTF. CDR3 DNA sequence: TGTGCCAGCAGAGAGGGCCTTACTGGGGCCAACGTCCTGACTTTC.

This chain joins TRBV29-1 and TRBJ1-4, with 9 bases fitting TRBD1. The trim removed 4 bases at V and 5 bases at J, leaving 8 bases unmatched. CDR1 and CDR2 from the germline V gene are SQVTM and ANQGSEA. The CDR3 totals 15 residues. This chain's CDR3 is CSVGEGGTGNEKLFF. The CDR3 DNA is TGCAGCGTTGGGGAGGGTGGGACAGGGAATGAAAAACTGTTTTTT.